The 28 T cell receptor beta chains below were found in one sample sequenced in a study of identical twins. TCRdb fed the 5' RACE reads into MiXCR, producing one record per CDR3 protein. This sample carries some 690,000 distinct CDR3 sequences, approximately 22% of them seen once, and the ten largest clones take 4% to 5.5%. This same sample was also part of a study on T cells expressing NK-cell markers.

Sequencing was done on a sample of PBMCs. The receptors stem from a woman younger than 30 in good health.

The CDR3 sequence is CASSEASPLQETQYF. The CDR3 DNA follows: TGTGCCAGCAGTGAAGCGAGTCCCCTCCAAGAGACCCAGTACTTC. This sequence joins TRBV6-1 and TRBJ2-5, with no clear D. The CDR3 length is 15 residues. From germline, CDR1 is MNHNS and CDR2 SASEGT. V lost 0 bases and J lost 1, with 9 bases in between.

The rearrangement joins TRBV11-2 to TRBJ1-5, with a possible D match to TRBD1 (5 bases). This CDR3 has 13 residues. The ends were cut back, 2 bases at V and 9 bases at J, with 11 bases in the middle. Looked up from germline, CDR1 is SGHAT and CDR2 is FQNNGV. CDR3 protein: CASSLTLGGPQHF. CDR3 sequence (DNA): TGTGCCAGCAGCTTAACCCTCGGGGGGCCCCAGCATTTT.

This clonotype came up a few times. This may arise from a read error, as a much more abundant clone is one base away. The V gene is TRBV7-9, the J gene TRBJ2-3; unclear D gene. The germline gives CDR1 SEHNR, CDR2 FQNEAQ (reference sequence). V was cut by 5 bases and J by 7 bases, with 4 bases left in between. This CDR3 has 10 residues. This CDR3 is CASSLHTQYF. CDR3 nucleotides: TGTGCCAGCAGCCTACATACGCAGTATTTT.

The gene calls are TRBV29-1 and TRBJ2-1; TRBD2 agrees at 11 bases. This CDR3 spans 13 amino acids. The V segment lost 6 bases and the J segment 5 bases; nucleotides outside the gene matches: 3. Per the germline V gene, CDR1 is SQVTM and CDR2 is ANQGSEA. CDR3 DNA sequence: TGCAGCGTGGGGACTAGCGGCAACAATGAGCAGTTCTTC. Its translation: CSVGTSGNNEQFF.

This clonotype was counted a few times. V gene TRBV20-1 combines with J gene TRBJ2-3; D not resolved. The V gene lost 1 base and the J gene lost 5 bases, with 4 bases spanning the gap. Per germline, CDR1 DFQATT and CDR2 SNEGSKA (reference sequence). The CDR3 is 11 residues long. As DNA, the CDR3 is TGCAGTGCTAGAGGGCAAGATACGCAGTATTTT. Protein sequence: CSARGQDTQYF.

This clonotype was seen more than once but under ten times. The chain carries TRBV6-1 and TRBJ1-5; TRBD1 aligns across 7 bases. V was clipped by 3 bases and J by 7 bases; unmatched bases: 12. The CDR3 length is 16 residues. CDR1 is MNHNS and CDR2 is SASEGT in the germline V gene. CDR3 in DNA: TGTGCCAGCAGTGATGGATTTTCGGCAGGGGGGCAGCCCCAGCATTTT. Its protein is CASSDGFSAGGQPQHF.

This clonotype was detected a few times. The genes are TRBV20-1 and TRBJ2-7; 8 bases are shared with TRBD2. V lost 1 base to trimming and J lost 0 bases; unmatched junction nucleotides: 11. The CDR3 totals 17 residues. Germline CDR1 reads DFQATT; CDR2 reads SNEGSKA (reference sequence). CDR3 in DNA: TGCAGTGCTAGAGTATTGGCGGGGGGCGCTCACTCCTACGAGCAGTACTTC. Translation: CSARVLAGGAHSYEQYF.

This clonotype was picked up a small number of times. V gene TRBV5-5 combines with J gene TRBJ2-7, with 10 bases lining up with TRBD2. Germline CDR1 reads SGHKS; CDR2 reads YYEKEE (reference sequence). J gave up 4 bases and V 4 bases, and 8 bases lay outside the gene matches. There are 15 residues in the CDR3. CDR3 sequence: CASSRPSGSPYEQYF. DNA of the CDR3: TGTGCCAGCAGCCGACCTAGCGGGAGTCCGTACGAGCAGTACTTC.

This clonotype was picked up a small number of times. The CDR3 DNA sequence: TGCGCCAGCAGCTCCACTCACTACGAGCAGTACTTC. Translated: CASSSTHYEQYF. The chain joins TRBV5-1 to TRBJ2-7, with D unresolved. V lost 3 bases to trimming and J lost 3 bases, with 7 bases between them. Germline CDR1 and CDR2: SGHRS and YFSETQ. This CDR3 is 12 amino acids long.

This chain joins TRBV5-1 and TRBJ1-1; maybe TRBD1 (6 bases). CDR3 length equals 15 residues. CDR1 is SGHRS and CDR2 is YFSETQ in the germline V gene. Trimming pared 1 base from V and 1 base from J, leaving 11 bases between. CDR3 DNA sequence: TGCGCCAGCAGCTTGATAGGGGGGAGGAACACTGAAGCTTTCTTT. It is translated as CASSLIGGRNTEAFF.

This rearrangement joins TRBV7-9 to TRBJ2-1; D call uncertain. Germline assignment: CDR1 SEHNR and CDR2 FQNEAQ (reference sequence). The CDR3 contains 12 residues. V was shortened by 6 bases and J by 10 bases, with 13 bases between the two germline ends. The CDR3 DNA reads TGTGCCAGCAGAATTGGGGTCGGCGAGCAGTTCTTC. Its translation: CASRIGVGEQFF.

The rearrangement uses TRBV7-6 and TRBJ1-3, with D uncertain. This CDR3 is built from 13 residues. CDR1 is SGHVS and CDR2 is FNYEAQ in the germline V gene. The germline V and J ends were trimmed by 6 bases and 6 bases, with 12 bases remaining between them. The CDR3 sequence: CASSRTEENTIYF. The CDR3 nucleotides are TGTGCCAGCAGTCGGACGGAAGAAAACACCATATATTTT.

This clonotype was observed many times. This chain links TRBV5-1 with TRBJ1-1; no definite D call. This CDR3 region has 12 residues. Trimming cost V 3 bases and J 5 bases, with 8 bases left between them. Germline lookup yields CDR1 SGHRS and CDR2 YFSETQ. CDR3 region: CASSWGGTEAFF. CDR3 in DNA: TGCGCCAGCAGCTGGGGAGGAACTGAAGCTTTCTTT.

The chain uses TRBV4-2 and TRBJ2-3; tentative D call: TRBD2 (5 bases). CDR3 length equals 17 residues. Trimming took 0 bases from V and 2 from J, leaving 15 bases between them. Germline CDR1 reads LGHNA; CDR2 reads YNFKEQ. The DNA of the CDR3 is TGTGCCAGCAGCCAAGATCTTACGGGGATCTCCACAGATACGCAGTATTTT. Its protein product is CASSQDLTGISTDTQYF.

This clonotype was recorded at least ten times. V is TRBV12-3 or TRBV12-4 and J is TRBJ1-3, with 9 bases that match TRBD1. This CDR3 is built from 13 residues. The trim removed 6 bases at V and 5 bases at J, leaving 2 bases unmatched. The chain's CDR3 is CASRQGARNTIYF. In nucleotides, the CDR3 is TGTGCCAGCAGACAGGGGGCTAGAAACACCATATATTTT.

A few counts support this clonotype. The chain has TRBV10-3 and TRBJ2-7; D ambiguous. The germline gives CDR1 ENHRY, CDR2 SYGVKD. The V gene lost 2 bases and the J gene lost 2 bases, with 7 bases spanning the gap. The CDR3 consists of 13 residues. The CDR3 DNA follows: TGTGCCATCAGTGAGACCTCGACCTACGAGCAGTACTTC. Translated, it gives CAISETSTYEQYF.

This sequence joins TRBV12-3 or TRBV12-4 and TRBJ2-7; D possibly matches TRBD1 or TRBD2 (6 bases each). Trimming pared 8 bases from V and 2 bases from J, leaving 13 bases between. The CDR3 loop spans 13 amino acids. The CDR3 DNA reads TGTGCCAGCCGGAGGGGGGTTACCTACGAGCAGTACTTC. It specifies CASRRGVTYEQYF.

This clonotype was seen ten or more times. The chain combines TRBV7-9 with TRBJ1-2, with a weak D call TRBD1 (6 bases). The CDR3 covers 13 residues. Germline V CDR1 and CDR2: SEHNR, FQNEAQ (reference sequence). Trimming took 7 bases from V and 8 from J, leaving 17 bases between them. This CDR3 is CASTIGQRWGYTF. CDR3 in DNA: TGTGCCAGCACCATAGGACAGCGCTGGGGCTACACCTTC.

V usage is TRBV5-1 and J usage is TRBJ2-5, with D tentatively TRBD2 (6 bases). Per germline, CDR1 SGHRS and CDR2 YFSETQ. This CDR3 has 15 amino acids. V lost 2 bases and J 3 bases, leaving 14 bases between the germline ends. The CDR3 DNA is TGCGCCAGCAGCTTCTCCGGGACTCGGGAAGAGACCCAGTACTTC. It codes for CASSFSGTREETQYF.

This clonotype appeared a single time. This may be a read error: a much more frequent sequence differs by one nucleotide. The gene calls are TRBV12-3 or TRBV12-4 and TRBJ1-5; no clear D gene. Trimming pared 6 bases from V and 4 bases from J, leaving 7 bases between. The CDR3 has 12 amino acids. CDR3 amino acids: CASSARNQPQHF. The CDR3 DNA reads as TGTGCCAGCAGCGCGAGGAATCAGCCCCAGCATTTT.

In this sample, this clonotype turned up many times. V gene TRBV7-2 combines with J gene TRBJ2-3; 9 positions match TRBD1. With V trimmed by 2 bases and J by 1 base, 1 base remained unmatched. The CDR3 sequence is 15 residues long. CDR1 and CDR2 (germline): SGHTA, FQGNSA. The CDR3 spells CASSLRTGGTDTQYF. CDR3 coding DNA: TGTGCCAGCAGCTTACGGACAGGGGGCACAGATACGCAGTATTTT.

The rearrangement joins TRBV29-1 to TRBJ2-3; 7 nucleotides agree with TRBD1. In germline, CDR1 is SQVTM, CDR2 ANQGSEA. V was clipped by 0 bases and J by 4 bases; unmatched bases: 7. The CDR3 loop spans 15 amino acids. CDR3 DNA: TGCAGCGTTGAAGAAGAGACAGGGTCTTCAGATACGCAGTATTTT. Residues: CSVEEETGSSDTQYF.

This clonotype was found a few times. This rearrangement joins TRBV3-1 to TRBJ1-2, with unresolved D. Germline V lookup: CDR1 LGHDT, CDR2 YNNKEL (reference sequence). The CDR3 loop spans 16 amino acids. V was shortened by 1 base and J by 3 bases, with 15 bases between the two germline ends. In nucleotides, the CDR3 is TGTGCCAGCAGCCAAGCCGATGCATTGGGGTACTATGGCTACACCTTC. Residues: CASSQADALGYYGYTF.

CDR3 in DNA: TGTGCCAGCAGCTCAGATACCGAGCAGTACTTC. It yields the protein CASSSDTEQYF. This chain connects TRBV7-9 to TRBJ2-7; D uncertain. Germline CDR1 SEHNR, CDR2 FQNEAQ (reference sequence). The V and J ends lost 4 bases and 6 bases respectively, with 7 bases between them. There are 11 residues in the CDR3.

This clonotype has ten or more counts. The V and J genes are TRBV5-1 and TRBJ2-2; 11 nucleotides line up with TRBD2. CDR1 is SGHRS, CDR2 YFSETQ, per germline. The trim removed 0 bases at V and 5 bases at J, leaving 3 bases unmatched. CDR3 length equals 16 residues. The CDR3 DNA reads as TGCGCCAGCAGCTTGGTCCCTAGCGGGGGGACCGGGGAGCTGTTTTTT. The encoded protein is CASSLVPSGGTGELFF.

The rearrangement uses TRBV7-2 and TRBJ2-1; 7 bases map to TRBD1. V lost 5 bases and J lost 14; bases outside the gene matches: 15. The CDR3 consists of 14 residues. Germline CDR1 reads SGHTA; CDR2 reads FQGNSA. The CDR3 is CASSPTGTDPLKFF. The CDR3 DNA sequence: TGTGCCAGCAGCCCCACAGGGACAGATCCTTTGAAGTTCTTC.

This clonotype was seen repeatedly, ten times or more. This chain connects TRBV20-1 to TRBJ2-2; the match to TRBD2 covers 8 bases. Germline CDR1 DFQATT, CDR2 SNEGSKA (reference sequence). This CDR3 comprises 14 residues. With V trimmed by 4 bases and J by 5 bases, 6 bases remained unmatched. The CDR3 nucleotides read TGCAGTGCTACGCGCGGCGGGAGGACCGGGGAGCTGTTTTTT. This encodes CSATRGGRTGELFF.

This clonotype was seen a handful of times. The rearrangement links TRBV13 to TRBJ2-5; 10 positions agree with TRBD2. Trimming cost V 5 bases and J 4 bases; bases outside gene matches: 10. There are 16 residues in the CDR3. Germline V gene lookup returns CDR1 PRHDT and CDR2 FYEKMQ (reference sequence). The CDR3 sequence is CASSPVLAGDGETQYF. CDR3 in DNA: TGTGCCAGCAGCCCCGTTCTAGCGGGGGACGGAGAGACCCAGTACTTC.